What follows are 9 T cell receptor beta chains derived from one specimen sequenced in a study of T cell repertoires in cytomegalovirus infection. TCRdb redid the calling of the reads with MiXCR, one entry per CDR3 protein. The sample holds approximately 500,000 distinct CDR3 sequences; about 17% are singletons and the top ten take under 30%. The sample comprised CD8+ T cells from PBMCs. The receptors were gathered from a human donor in good health (CMV status not recorded). Some clones in this sample may be carry-over from other donors' samples.

The chain combines TRBV3-1 with TRBJ2-7, with 15 bases that match TRBD2. Trimming cost V 4 bases and J 5 bases; bases outside gene matches: 6. Germline CDR1 and CDR2: LGHDT and YNNKEL (reference sequence). The CDR3 is 16 amino acids. CDR3 sequence reads: CASSPWTSGGGHEQYF. The CDR3, as DNA: TGTGCCAGCAGCCCGTGGACTAGCGGGGGGGGTCACGAGCAGTACTTC.

The chain carries TRBV6-1 and TRBJ2-7; the D gene is possibly TRBD1 (6 bases). The CDR3 length is 15 residues. With 2 bases removed from V and 1 base from J, the gap between germline ends came to 12 bases. CDR1 MNHNS and CDR2 SASEGT come from the germline V gene. CDR3 DNA: TGTGCCAGCAGTGAAAGGGGCAGGGGTTCCTACGAGCAGTACTTC. It is translated as CASSERGRGSYEQYF.

This clonotype was recorded many times. The chain uses TRBV19 and TRBJ2-1; TRBD2 matches 7 bases. The CDR3 totals 18 residues. Germline CDR1 and CDR2: LNHDA and SQIVND (reference sequence). The V gene end was trimmed by 7 bases and the J gene end by 8 bases; junction bases not matched to a gene: 23. The CDR3 protein is CASIGRSPGVVFNDEQFF. The CDR3 coding sequence is TGTGCCAGTATCGGGAGGTCCCCGGGAGTGGTTTTTAATGATGAGCAGTTCTTC. The whole variable domain, filled in from reference TRBV19 and TRBJ2-1, reads DGGITQSPKYLFRKEGQNVTLSCEQNLNHDAMYWYRQDPGQGLRLIYYSQIVNDFQKGDIAEGYSVSREKKESFPLTVTSAQKNPTAFYLCASIGRSPGVVFNDEQFFGPGTRLTVL.

The CDR3 loop reads CACFPPGAAYNSPLHF. DNA of the CDR3: TGTGCCTGCTTCCCTCCGGGGGCAGCTTATAATTCACCCCTCCACTTT. The V call is TRBV30, the J call TRBJ1-6; D is possibly TRBD1 (6 bases). The CDR3 is 16 amino acids. The germline V gene encodes CDR1 GTSNPN and CDR2 SVGIG (reference sequence). The ends were cut back, 6 bases at V and 4 bases at J, with 19 bases in the middle.

This CDR3 is CASTIGGTQYF. The CDR3 nucleotides are TGTGCCAGCACTATTGGGGGGACCCAGTACTTC. The gene calls are TRBV12-3 or TRBV12-4 and TRBJ2-5; D is possibly TRBD1 or TRBD2 (5 bases each). The CDR3 is made up of 11 amino acids. Trimming removed 7 bases at V and 7 bases at J, with 10 bases between.

The table lists this clonotype with many counts. The chain has TRBV6-5 and TRBJ1-1; D unresolved. CDR3 length: 15 residues. V lost 5 bases and J lost 1, with 14 bases in between. The germline V gene has CDR1 MNHEY and CDR2 SVGAGI. Here the CDR3 DNA reads TGTGCCAGCAGTCCGAGTGCAGGACCGAACACTGAAGCTTTCTTT. This translates into CASSPSAGPNTEAFF.

This clonotype showed up just a few times. The V and J genes are TRBV11-3 and TRBJ1-4; D is ambiguous. The CDR3 loop spans 16 amino acids. Trimming removed 0 bases at V and 0 bases at J, with 8 bases between. The germline gives CDR1 SGHNT, CDR2 YENEEA. The chain's CDR3 is CASSLEQVATNEKLFF. CDR3 sequence (DNA): TGTGCCAGCAGCTTAGAGCAGGTCGCAACTAATGAAAAACTGTTTTTT.

This clonotype was seen many times. This chain joins TRBV7-9 and TRBJ2-7, with a weak D call TRBD2 (5 bases). Trimming took off 7 bases at V and 3 bases at J, with 13 bases between the two ends. Germline V CDR1 and CDR2: SEHNR, FQNEAQ (reference sequence). The CDR3 sequence is 13 residues long. CDR3 region: CASIPGNNYEQYF. In nucleotides, the CDR3 is TGTGCCAGCATCCCGGGGAACAACTACGAGCAGTACTTC. Full variable domain (outside the CDR3, taken from reference TRBV7-9 and TRBJ2-7): DTGVSQNPRHKITKRGQNVTFRCDPISEHNRLYWYRQTLGQGPEFLTYFQNEAQLEKSRLLSDRFSAERPKGSFSTLEIQRTEQGDSAMYLCASIPGNNYEQYFGPGTRLTVT.

This clonotype was picked up a small number of times. The genes are TRBV27 and TRBJ1-3, with a tentative D call TRBD1 (5 bases). Per the germline V gene, CDR1 is MNHEY and CDR2 is SMNVEV (reference sequence). V lost 6 bases and J 0 bases, leaving 15 bases between the germline ends. CDR3 length: 16 residues. The CDR3 DNA reads as TGTGCCAGCAGCCCAAGCGGACACCACTCTGGAAACACCATATATTTT. It codes for CASSPSGHHSGNTIYF.